Listed below are T cell receptor beta chains from one sample, sequenced in a study of control samples from healthy donors and cancer patients. The data were produced by immunoSEQ multiplex PCR, yet TCRdb's version contains in-frame clones alone and is incomplete. Of 170,000 or so clones detected, over 80% appear once; the ten largest clones hold about 1.6%. Sequenced material: blood. These receptors came from a man younger than 35 in good health. Each CDR3 is given with its conserved first and last residue. D genes are given only for firm matches. Size values are once, few and many counts, or a class for expanded clones, and some rows have none.

CDR3 length: 14
clone size: .
V gene: TRBV6-6
J gene: TRBJ1-4
D gene: .
CDR3 DNA: TGTGCCAGCACTGGGGGCGCAACTAATGAAAAACTGTTTTTT
CDR3 protein: CASTGGATNEKLFF

CDR3 length: 14
clone size: .
V gene: TRBV28
J gene: TRBJ2-3
D gene: TRBD2
CDR3 DNA: TGTGCCAGCAGTTATAGCGGGGACACAGATACGCAGTATTTT
CDR3 protein: CASSYSGDTDTQYF

CDR3 length: 13
clone size: once
V gene: TRBV11-2
J gene: TRBJ1-5
D gene: .
CDR3 DNA: TGTGCCAGCAGCCTGACAGAGAATCAGCCCCAGCATTTT
CDR3 protein: CASSLTENQPQHF

CDR3 length: 17
clone size: .
V gene: TRBV14
J gene: TRBJ1-5
D gene: .
CDR3 DNA: TGTGCCAGCAGCCAAGCCGCGGGACGGAGGATTAATCAGCCCCAGCATTTT
CDR3 protein: CASSQAAGRRINQPQHF

CDR3 length: 13
clone size: .
V gene: TRBV18
J gene: TRBJ1-1
D gene: .
CDR3 DNA: TGTGCCAGCTCACCGGCACAAAACACTGAAGCTTTCTTT
CDR3 protein: CASSPAQNTEAFF

CDR3 length: 13
clone size: .
V gene: TRBV6-5
J gene: TRBJ1-2
D gene: .
CDR3 DNA: TGTGCCAGCAGCCGGGACGAGAACTATGGCTACACCTTC
CDR3 protein: CASSRDENYGYTF

CDR3 length: 15
clone size: .
V gene: TRBV5-1
J gene: TRBJ2-7
D gene: .
CDR3 DNA: TGCGCCAGCAGCTTGGTTGTGGGGGGGCCACACGAGCAGTACTTC
CDR3 protein: CASSLVVGGPHEQYF

CDR3 length: 16
clone size: .
V gene: TRBV6-5
J gene: TRBJ2-6
D gene: .
CDR3 DNA: TGTGCCAGCAGTTACTCGATCCTGTCTGGGGCCAACGTCCTGACTTTC
CDR3 protein: CASSYSILSGANVLTF

CDR3 length: 14
clone size: .
V gene: TRBV10-3
J gene: TRBJ2-7
D gene: .
CDR3 DNA: TGTGCCATCAGTGCAGGGGAAATTATCTACGAGCAGTACTTC
CDR3 protein: CAISAGEIIYEQYF

CDR3 length: 16
clone size: .
V gene: TRBV5-1
J gene: TRBJ1-3
D gene: TRBD1
CDR3 DNA: TGCGCCAGCAGCTCGGGACAGGGGGCATCCGGAAACACCATATATTTT
CDR3 protein: CASSSGQGASGNTIYF

CDR3 length: 19
clone size: .
V gene: TRBV18
J gene: TRBJ1-1
D gene: .
CDR3 DNA: TGTGCCAGCTCACCCCGACCGCTCGAGGCACGGGAAGGGTGGACTGAAGCTTTCTTT
CDR3 protein: CASSPRPLEAREGWTEAFF

CDR3 length: 13
clone size: .
V gene: TRBV3-1/TRBV3-2
J gene: TRBJ2-7
D gene: .
CDR3 DNA: TGTGCCAGCAGCCCGAGATCCGGCGGCGAGCAGTACTTC
CDR3 protein: CASSPRSGGEQYF

CDR3 length: 12
clone size: .
V gene: TRBV29-1
J gene: TRBJ1-2
D gene: .
CDR3 DNA: TGCAGCGTTGACGGCAGGGGAGGTGGCTACACCTTC
CDR3 protein: CSVDGRGGGYTF

CDR3 length: 16
clone size: .
V gene: TRBV7-8
J gene: TRBJ2-1
D gene: .
CDR3 DNA: TGTGCCAGCAATCGACCCGGCATCCGCTCCTACAATGAGCAGTTCTTC
CDR3 protein: CASNRPGIRSYNEQFF

CDR3 length: 12
clone size: .
V gene: TRBV12-3/TRBV12-4
J gene: TRBJ1-1
D gene: TRBD1
CDR3 DNA: TGTGCCAGCAGGGGCCGGGACAGGGAAGCTTTCTTT
CDR3 protein: CASRGRDREAFF

CDR3 length: 15
clone size: .
V gene: TRBV30
J gene: TRBJ1-1
D gene: .
CDR3 DNA: TGTGCCTGGAGTCCCCCAGGGAGAGTTTACACTGAAGCTTTCTTT
CDR3 protein: CAWSPPGRVYTEAFF

CDR3 length: 14
clone size: once
V gene: TRBV11-2
J gene: TRBJ1-3
D gene: .
CDR3 DNA: TGTGCCAGCAGCCTTTACCGCTCTGGAAACACCATATATTTT
CDR3 protein: CASSLYRSGNTIYF

CDR3 length: 15
clone size: once
V gene: TRBV30
J gene: TRBJ1-2
D gene: .
CDR3 DNA: TGTGCCTGGAGTCCCTCGCCTGGGGGGGAATATGGCTACACCTTC
CDR3 protein: CAWSPSPGGEYGYTF

CDR3 length: 14
clone size: .
V gene: TRBV29-1
J gene: TRBJ2-7
D gene: .
CDR3 DNA: TGCAGCGTTGTTGAGGCAGGGGCAGCCTACGAGCAGTACTTC
CDR3 protein: CSVVEAGAAYEQYF

CDR3 length: 16
clone size: .
V gene: TRBV11-3
J gene: TRBJ1-1
D gene: .
CDR3 DNA: TGTGCCAGCAGCCAAAGCCCAACTTGGGGACGACGGATTTTTCTCTTT
CDR3 protein: CASSQSPTWGRRIFLF

CDR3 length: 13
clone size: .
V gene: TRBV6-5
J gene: TRBJ2-7
D gene: TRBD1
CDR3 DNA: TGTGCCAGCAGCAGGGACAGAGCCTACGAGCAGTACTTC
CDR3 protein: CASSRDRAYEQYF

CDR3 length: 15
clone size: .
V gene: TRBV6-2/TRBV6-3
J gene: TRBJ2-2
D gene: TRBD2
CDR3 DNA: TGTGCCAGCAGTCTAGCGGGGGGGGAAACCGGGGAGCTGTTTTTT
CDR3 protein: CASSLAGGETGELFF

CDR3 length: 17
clone size: .
V gene: TRBV19
J gene: TRBJ1-3
D gene: .
CDR3 DNA: TGTGCCAGTCGCCGACCCGGGACTGCCGTGTCTGGAAACACCATATATTTT
CDR3 protein: CASRRPGTAVSGNTIYF

CDR3 length: 14
clone size: .
V gene: TRBV5-4
J gene: TRBJ2-3
D gene: TRBD2
CDR3 DNA: TGTGCCAGCAGCCCGCTCGGGGGGGGGAATACGCAGTATTTT
CDR3 protein: CASSPLGGGNTQYF

CDR3 length: 14
clone size: .
V gene: TRBV6-5
J gene: TRBJ1-5
D gene: TRBD1
CDR3 DNA: TGTGCCAGCGGGATACAGGGGGCCCCTCAGCCCCAGCATTTT
CDR3 protein: CASGIQGAPQPQHF

CDR3 length: 17
clone size: .
V gene: TRBV27
J gene: TRBJ2-2
D gene: .
CDR3 DNA: TGTGCCAGCAGCCCGACGGACAGCCTCGGTCCAACCGGGGAGCTGTTTTTT
CDR3 protein: CASSPTDSLGPTGELFF

CDR3 length: 17
clone size: .
V gene: TRBV3-1/TRBV3-2
J gene: TRBJ1-2
D gene: TRBD1
CDR3 DNA: TGTGCCAGCAGCCCTCTCTTGGGGGGACAGGGACGATATGGCTACACCTTC
CDR3 protein: CASSPLLGGQGRYGYTF

CDR3 length: 14
clone size: few
V gene: TRBV5-1
J gene: TRBJ2-7
D gene: TRBD2
CDR3 DNA: TGCGCCAGCAGCCATTCTGCGGGGGGGATCGAGCAGTACTTC
CDR3 protein: CASSHSAGGIEQYF

CDR3 length: 14
clone size: once
V gene: TRBV14
J gene: TRBJ1-2
D gene: .
CDR3 DNA: TGTGCCAGCAGCCCTCAGGGCGGCCTCTATGGCTACACCTTC
CDR3 protein: CASSPQGGLYGYTF

CDR3 length: 16
clone size: .
V gene: TRBV18
J gene: TRBJ2-2
D gene: .
CDR3 DNA: TGTGCCAGCTCACCCTGGACAGCTTCTAACACCGGGGAGCTGTTTTTT
CDR3 protein: CASSPWTASNTGELFF

CDR3 length: 13
clone size: .
V gene: TRBV12-3/TRBV12-4
J gene: TRBJ1-2
D gene: TRBD1
CDR3 DNA: TGTGCCAGCAACGACAGGGGGCTAAATGGCTACACCTTC
CDR3 protein: CASNDRGLNGYTF

CDR3 length: 12
clone size: .
V gene: TRBV19
J gene: TRBJ1-1
D gene: .
CDR3 DNA: TGTGCCAGTAGTATAGGCCCCTCGGGACCGAGATTT
CDR3 protein: CASSIGPSGPRF

CDR3 length: 12
clone size: .
V gene: TRBV30
J gene: TRBJ2-6
D gene: .
CDR3 DNA: TGTGCCTGGAGTCCTGGGGCCAACGTCCTGACTTTC
CDR3 protein: CAWSPGANVLTF

CDR3 length: 20
clone size: .
V gene: TRBV24-1
J gene: TRBJ2-6
D gene: TRBD1
CDR3 DNA: TGTGCCACCAGTGATCCCTTTGAGGACAGGGCTGAATCTGGGGCCAACGTCCTGACTTTC
CDR3 protein: CATSDPFEDRAESGANVLTF

CDR3 length: 15
clone size: .
V gene: TRBV20-1
J gene: TRBJ2-7
D gene: .
CDR3 DNA: TGCAGTGCTAATGATGGCTGGGCCATCGGGGGCGAGCAGTACTTC
CDR3 protein: CSANDGWAIGGEQYF

CDR3 length: 15
clone size: .
V gene: TRBV30
J gene: TRBJ2-2
D gene: .
CDR3 DNA: TGTGCCTGGAGTGTACCGGGGCCCAGTACCGGGGAGCTGTTTTTT
CDR3 protein: CAWSVPGPSTGELFF

CDR3 length: 14
clone size: .
V gene: TRBV6-1
J gene: TRBJ2-7
D gene: .
CDR3 DNA: TGTGCCAGCAGTGAAACGGGGAGTAACTACGAGCAGTACTTC
CDR3 protein: CASSETGSNYEQYF

CDR3 length: 17
clone size: .
V gene: TRBV19
J gene: TRBJ1-1
D gene: TRBD1
CDR3 DNA: TGTGCCAGTAACAGACGGACAGGCCTCGGGGTGAACACTGAAGCTTTCTTT
CDR3 protein: CASNRRTGLGVNTEAFF

CDR3 length: 17
clone size: once
V gene: TRBV3-1/TRBV3-2
J gene: TRBJ2-2
D gene: .
CDR3 DNA: TGTGCCAGCAGCCAAGCCGGCAGGGGAAAGGACACCGGGGAGCTGTTTTTT
CDR3 protein: CASSQAGRGKDTGELFF

CDR3 length: 13
clone size: .
V gene: TRBV5-1
J gene: TRBJ2-7
D gene: .
CDR3 DNA: TGCGCCAGCAGCTTCGAATTCTCCTACGAGCAGTACTTC
CDR3 protein: CASSFEFSYEQYF

CDR3 length: 15
clone size: .
V gene: TRBV24-1
J gene: TRBJ1-2
D gene: .
CDR3 DNA: TGTGCCACCTGCCCCTCGCGCACCCAGGCGGAGGGCTACACCTTC
CDR3 protein: CATCPSRTQAEGYTF

CDR3 length: 13
clone size: .
V gene: TRBV10-3
J gene: TRBJ1-2
D gene: .
CDR3 DNA: TGTGCCATCAGTGGGGGAGGGGACTATGGCTACACCTTC
CDR3 protein: CAISGGGDYGYTF

CDR3 length: 16
clone size: .
V gene: TRBV12-1
J gene: TRBJ1-6
D gene: .
CDR3 DNA: TGTGCCAGCAGCACGAACCCGGGGGGGTCAAATTCACCCCTCCACTTT
CDR3 protein: CASSTNPGGSNSPLHF

CDR3 length: 16
clone size: .
V gene: TRBV5-1
J gene: TRBJ1-3
D gene: .
CDR3 DNA: TGCGCCAGCAGCTTGGCCTACCAGAACTCTGGAAACACCATATATTTT
CDR3 protein: CASSLAYQNSGNTIYF

CDR3 length: 12
clone size: .
V gene: TRBV6-5
J gene: TRBJ2-2
D gene: .
CDR3 DNA: TGTGCCAGCGGCAGGGAAACCGGGGAGCTGTTTTTT
CDR3 protein: CASGRETGELFF

CDR3 length: 11
clone size: .
V gene: TRBV10-2
J gene: TRBJ1-1
D gene: .
CDR3 DNA: TGCGCTGCATGGAGGGACACTGAAGCTTTCTTT
CDR3 protein: CAAWRDTEAFF

CDR3 length: 15
clone size: .
V gene: TRBV5-6
J gene: TRBJ2-1
D gene: .
CDR3 DNA: TGTGCCAGCAGCTTGGAGAAGGGCGGCTACAATGAGCAGTTCTTC
CDR3 protein: CASSLEKGGYNEQFF

CDR3 length: 15
clone size: .
V gene: TRBV6-5
J gene: TRBJ2-5
D gene: .
CDR3 DNA: TGTGCCAGCAGCTTATGGGCCAGGTCACAAGAGACCCAGTACTTC
CDR3 protein: CASSLWARSQETQYF

CDR3 length: 15
clone size: .
V gene: TRBV19
J gene: TRBJ1-1
D gene: .
CDR3 DNA: TGTGCCAGTAGGCTTATCAGGAAAGGAGGCACTGAAGCTTTCTTT
CDR3 protein: CASRLIRKGGTEAFF

CDR3 length: 13
clone size: once
V gene: TRBV5-5
J gene: TRBJ2-7
D gene: .
CDR3 DNA: TGTGCCAGCAGCGGACCGGTCTCCTACGAGCAGTACTTC
CDR3 protein: CASSGPVSYEQYF

CDR3 length: 13
clone size: .
V gene: TRBV14
J gene: TRBJ2-1
D gene: .
CDR3 DNA: TGTGCCAGCAGCCAAGTCATTAGGGATGAGCAGTTCTTC
CDR3 protein: CASSQVIRDEQFF

CDR3 length: 13
clone size: .
V gene: TRBV2
J gene: TRBJ1-4
D gene: .
CDR3 DNA: TGTGCCAGTAACAGGGAAGGGGGTGAAAAACTGTTTTTT
CDR3 protein: CASNREGGEKLFF

CDR3 length: 15
clone size: once
V gene: TRBV27
J gene: TRBJ2-1
D gene: .
CDR3 DNA: TGTGCCAGCAGTTTGAGGAGGAGCTCCTACAATGAGCAGTTCTTC
CDR3 protein: CASSLRRSSYNEQFF

CDR3 length: 16
clone size: .
V gene: TRBV11-1
J gene: TRBJ1-1
D gene: .
CDR3 DNA: TGTGCCAGCAGCGTATCTGGGAAGGGTTGGTACACTGAAGCTTTCTTT
CDR3 protein: CASSVSGKGWYTEAFF

CDR3 length: 16
clone size: .
V gene: TRBV7-3
J gene: TRBJ2-1
D gene: TRBD2
CDR3 DNA: TGTGCCAGCAGCTCGGGACTAGCGGGGGCCCACAATGAGCAGTTCTTC
CDR3 protein: CASSSGLAGAHNEQFF

CDR3 length: 15
clone size: .
V gene: TRBV7-2
J gene: TRBJ1-1
D gene: .
CDR3 DNA: TGTGCCAGCAGCTTAGCGCGGGGAATGAACACTGAAGCTTTCTTT
CDR3 protein: CASSLARGMNTEAFF

CDR3 length: 15
clone size: .
V gene: TRBV19
J gene: TRBJ2-7
D gene: .
CDR3 DNA: TGTGCCAGTAGTCTCGGGGTTTGGTCCGGTTACGAGCAGTACTTC
CDR3 protein: CASSLGVWSGYEQYF

CDR3 length: 15
clone size: .
V gene: TRBV6-5
J gene: TRBJ1-4
D gene: TRBD1
CDR3 DNA: TGTGCCAGCAGTTACTCGTGGCAGGGGGTGCAGAAACTGTTTTTT
CDR3 protein: CASSYSWQGVQKLFF

CDR3 length: 15
clone size: .
V gene: TRBV7-2
J gene: TRBJ2-7
D gene: TRBD2
CDR3 DNA: TGTGCCAGCAGCGGCACTAGCGGGGCTTCCTACGAGCAGTACTTC
CDR3 protein: CASSGTSGASYEQYF

CDR3 length: 13
clone size: .
V gene: TRBV30
J gene: TRBJ1-6
D gene: .
CDR3 DNA: TGTGCCTGGAGTGATTTTAGTAATTCACCCCTCCACTTT
CDR3 protein: CAWSDFSNSPLHF